One and the same sample provided the 26 T cell receptor beta chains below, sequenced in a study of T cell changes during pregnancy in multiple sclerosis. Assay used: immunoSEQ multiplex PCR; TCRdb lists only in-frame clones, some missing. The sample has 40,000 to 45,000 clones, approximately 92% seen once; the top ten hold 1% to 1.5%. This specimen consisted of CD4+ T cells from peripheral blood mononuclear cells, obtained in the first trimester of pregnancy. These receptors were collected from a female donor with multiple sclerosis, enrolled in a pregnancy study.

Only one count was recorded for this clone. The chain couples TRBV4-1 to TRBJ2-7, with a weak D call TRBD2 (6 bases). V was cut by 1 base and J by 2 bases, with 18 bases left in between. CDR3 length: 17 residues. CDR1 and CDR2 from the germline V gene are MGHRA and YSYEKL. CDR3: CASSQVAGSGVTYEQYF. As DNA, the CDR3 is TGCGCCAGCAGCCAAGTCGCGGGGAGTGGAGTTACCTACGAGCAGTACTTC.

This rearrangement joins TRBV7-9 to TRBJ2-7, with D possibly TRBD1 on 6 matching bases. From germline, CDR1 is SEHNR and CDR2 FQNEAQ (reference sequence). V shed 1 base and J shed 3 bases, with 16 bases lying between them. CDR3 length: 16 amino acids. The CDR3 nucleotides are TGTGCCAGCAGCTTAGGGGGGCCTAGAGGGAACTACGAGCAGTACTTC. It translates to CASSLGGPRGNYEQYF.

The DNA for the CDR3 is TGCGCCAGCAGCTTGGCCGACAGAGTCAATGAAAAACTGTTTTTT. It translates to CASSLADRVNEKLFF. The chain couples TRBV5-1 to TRBJ1-4; a possible D gene is TRBD1 (5 bases). V lost 0 bases and J 5 bases, leaving 11 bases between the germline ends. There are 15 residues in the CDR3. CDR1 and CDR2 (germline): SGHRS, YFSETQ.

This clone turned up a few times. The chain uses TRBV7-7 and TRBJ2-1, with 12 bases identical to TRBD1. CDR1 and CDR2 from the germline V gene are SSHAT and FNYEAQ (reference sequence). The V and J ends lost 5 bases and 9 bases, in that order; junction bases with no gene match: 5. This CDR3 comprises 14 residues. CDR3 sequence reads: CASSGGTGGGEQFF. CDR3 sequence (DNA): TGTGCCAGCAGCGGAGGGACAGGGGGCGGTGAGCAGTTCTTC.

The V call is TRBV6-1, the J call TRBJ2-3; D call uncertain. Germline-derived CDR1 and CDR2 are MNHNS and SASEGT. This CDR3 has 14 residues. Trimming took 1 base from V and 0 from J, leaving 5 bases between them. The CDR3 region is CASSEGGSTDTQYF. The CDR3 nucleotides are TGTGCCAGCAGTGAAGGAGGTAGCACAGATACGCAGTATTTT.

This clone occurred once. The rearrangement joins TRBV9 to TRBJ1-1; TRBD1 matches 7 bases. Germline values: CDR1 SGDLS, CDR2 YYNGEE. J lost 0 bases, V lost 3 bases, and 2 bases had no gene match. The CDR3 covers 14 residues. CDR3 residues: CASSGGQVNTEAFF. The CDR3 bases are TGTGCCAGCAGCGGAGGACAGGTGAACACTGAAGCTTTCTTT.

This chain uses TRBV14 with TRBJ2-1; the D gene is possibly TRBD1 (6 bases). This CDR3 region has 13 residues. Per the germline V gene, CDR1 is SGHDN and CDR2 is FVKESK. With 0 bases removed from V and 14 bases from J, the gap between germline ends came to 14 bases. CDR3 in amino acids: CASSQDRGTSKFF. The DNA for the CDR3 is TGTGCCAGCAGCCAAGATAGGGGGACGAGCAAGTTCTTC.

This clone appeared once. The chain joins TRBV19 to TRBJ1-5, with a possible D match to TRBD1 (6 bases). V was trimmed by 7 bases and J by 8 bases, leaving 12 bases between them. The CDR3 runs to 12 residues. From germline, CDR1 is LNHDA and CDR2 SQIVND (reference sequence). CDR3 in amino acids: CASNGGREPQHF. The CDR3 region has the DNA TGTGCCAGTAACGGGGGGCGGGAGCCCCAGCATTTT.

The rearrangement links TRBV6-5 to TRBJ2-7; 9 bases fit TRBD1. The CDR3 contains 15 residues. V shed 0 bases, J shed 3 bases, and the junction held 3 bases outside the gene matches. Germline V gene sequence: CDR1 MNHEY, CDR2 SVGAGI. CDR3 nucleotide sequence: TGTGCCAGCAGTTACTCACAGGGGGCTGGCTACGAGCAGTACTTC. It translates to CASSYSQGAGYEQYF.

The CDR3 loop reads CASTRDRDYGYTF. Written as DNA, the CDR3 is TGTGCCAGCACCCGCGACAGGGACTATGGCTACACCTTC. V is TRBV6-5 and J is TRBJ1-2; 7 bases agree with TRBD1. The CDR3 length is 13 residues. J gave up 3 bases and V 7 bases, and 5 bases lay outside the gene matches. Germline V lookup: CDR1 MNHEY, CDR2 SVGAGI.

The genes are TRBV7-2 and TRBJ2-7; no firm D call. Trimming took 2 bases from V and 5 from J, leaving 10 bases between them. Germline CDR1 reads SGHTA; CDR2 reads FQGNSA. CDR3 length equals 13 residues. The CDR3 region has the DNA TGTGCCAGCAGCTTACTTATTGTCCACGAGCAGTACTTC. It is translated as CASSLLIVHEQYF.

J is TRBJ2-3 and V is TRBV5-1; TRBD1 might be the D (6 bases). Between the trimmed V and J ends, which lost 0 bases and 0 bases, there was a span of 14 bases. The length of the CDR3 is 17 residues. Germline V gene data show CDR1 as SGHRS and CDR2 as YFSETQ. The CDR3 DNA is TGCGCCAGCAGCTTGGAGTCCGGACAGCCAAGCACAGATACGCAGTATTTT. This codes for CASSLESGQPSTDTQYF.

The chain uses TRBV25-1 and TRBJ2-7; the match to TRBD1 covers 9 bases. This CDR3 has 15 amino acids. J was trimmed by 1 base and V by 4 bases; bases with no gene match: 5. Germline V gene lookup returns CDR1 MGHDK and CDR2 SYGVNS. The CDR3 nucleotides read TGTGCCAGCAGTGTTACAGGGGGCGGATCCTACGAGCAGTACTTC. It is translated as CASSVTGGGSYEQYF.

The chain links TRBV7-2 to TRBJ2-5; D remains unclear. Trimming removed 2 bases from V and 4 bases from J, with 8 bases in between. Germline V gene lookup returns CDR1 SGHTA and CDR2 FQGNSA. The CDR3 length is 13 residues. The CDR3: CASSLYSGETQYF. Written as DNA, the CDR3 is TGTGCCAGCAGCTTATACTCCGGAGAGACCCAGTACTTC.

This clone occurred a few times. V and J are TRBV29-1 and TRBJ1-1; no firm D call. Germline loops: CDR1 SQVTM, CDR2 ANQGSEA. This CDR3 is built from 13 residues. The V end was cut by 4 bases, the J end by 0 bases, with 9 bases between. The CDR3 protein is CSVVNSLNTEAFF. The CDR3 DNA reads as TGCAGCGTTGTGAACAGTTTGAACACTGAAGCTTTCTTT.

The chain employs TRBV5-1 and TRBJ2-7; D is ambiguous. Germline loops: CDR1 SGHRS, CDR2 YFSETQ. The length of the CDR3 is 13 residues. Trimming removed 0 bases at V and 2 bases at J, with 6 bases between. CDR3 DNA: TGCGCCAGCAGCTTGGGACTTCCCTACGAGCAGTACTTC. The encoded protein is CASSLGLPYEQYF.

The CDR3 DNA follows: TGTGCCAGCAGCTACCAGGACAGGGTTGATGGCTACACCTTC. As protein: CASSYQDRVDGYTF. The J gene is TRBJ1-2, the V gene TRBV9, with TRBD1 identical over 8 bases. After removal of 4 bases from V and 6 bases from J, the junction contained 8 bases not matched to a gene. The CDR3 runs 14 residues. The germline gives CDR1 SGDLS, CDR2 YYNGEE.

This clone appeared once. This chain joins TRBV7-2 and TRBJ1-2; 7 bases line up with TRBD1. Per germline, CDR1 SGHTA and CDR2 FQGNSA. The V and J ends lost 5 bases and 4 bases, in that order; junction bases with no gene match: 13. CDR3 length: 16 amino acids. The CDR3 protein is CASSHQRTGPSYGYTF. DNA of the CDR3: TGTGCCAGCAGCCACCAAAGGACAGGCCCGTCCTATGGCTACACCTTC.

The chain combines TRBV7-2 with TRBJ2-7, with D maybe TRBD1 (6 bases). Germline V gene lookup returns CDR1 SGHTA and CDR2 FQGNSA. This CDR3 contains 14 residues. V was trimmed by 4 bases and J by 2 bases, leaving 12 bases between them. The CDR3 DNA reads as TGTGCCAGCAGCTCCTCGCAGGGGACCTACGAGCAGTACTTC. Its translation is CASSSSQGTYEQYF.

The chain is built from TRBV19 and TRBJ1-1; 11 nucleotides agree with TRBD1. The CDR3 consists of 16 residues. The V segment lost 10 bases and the J segment 1 base; nucleotides outside the gene matches: 11. Germline values: CDR1 LNHDA, CDR2 SQIVND (reference sequence). As DNA, the CDR3 is TGTGCCACCCTTAAAGGGACAGGGGGGCGGAACACTGAAGCTTTCTTT. Encoded protein: CATLKGTGGRNTEAFF.

This clone appeared a single time. The chain employs TRBV6-5 and TRBJ2-3, with D possibly being TRBD1 (6 bases). Germline values: CDR1 MNHEY, CDR2 SVGAGI. The CDR3 covers 14 residues. V lost 5 bases and J lost 0, with 9 bases in between. CDR3 sequence (DNA): TGTGCCAGCAGTCCGACAGGTAGCACAGATACGCAGTATTTT. Translation: CASSPTGSTDTQYF.

The rearrangement joins TRBV7-2 to TRBJ2-5; 7 bases are shared with TRBD2. V lost 7 bases, J lost 2 bases, and 7 bases stayed unmatched. This CDR3 contains 14 residues. Germline V CDR1 and CDR2: SGHTA, FQGNSA. The CDR3 bases are TGTGCCAGCAACCCTTGGGGGGGGCAAGAGACCCAGTACTTC. It yields the protein CASNPWGGQETQYF. Full variable domain (remainder filled in from reference TRBV7-2 and TRBJ2-5): GAGVSQSPSNKVTEKGKDVELRCDPISGHTALYWYRQSLGQGLEFLIYFQGNSAPDKSGLPSDRFSAERTGGSVSTLTIQRTQQEDSAVYLCASNPWGGQETQYFGPGTRLLVL.

This CDR3 is CAYRVGQETQYF. The CDR3 DNA reads as TGTGCCTACCGGGTAGGCCAAGAGACCCAGTACTTC. The chain uses TRBV7-9 and TRBJ2-5; D uncertain. V was trimmed by 11 bases and J by 1 base, leaving 11 bases between them. CDR1 is SEHNR, CDR2 FQNEAQ, per germline (reference sequence). The CDR3 has 12 residues.

This clone was seen just once. The chain carries TRBV5-4 and TRBJ2-5, with unresolved D. CDR3 size: 13 residues. Trimming removed 0 bases at V and 2 bases at J, with 5 bases between. The germline V gene has CDR1 SGHNT and CDR2 YYREEE (reference sequence). As DNA, the CDR3 is TGTGCCAGCAGCTTGGTTTCACAAGAGACCCAGTACTTC. Its protein is CASSLVSQETQYF.

The chain links TRBV5-1 to TRBJ2-7; 13 nucleotides match TRBD2. V lost 0 bases, J lost 6 bases, and 9 bases stayed unmatched. CDR1 and CDR2 (germline): SGHRS, YFSETQ. The CDR3 totals 17 residues. The CDR3 sequence is CASSLGDPLAGGREQYF. CDR3 bases: TGCGCCAGCAGCTTGGGGGACCCACTAGCGGGAGGGCGCGAGCAGTACTTC.

This rearrangement joins TRBV6-1 to TRBJ1-5, with D perhaps TRBD1 (6 bases). The CDR3 is 13 residues long. Per the germline V gene, CDR1 is MNHNS and CDR2 is SASEGT. V shed 11 bases and J shed 3 bases, with 14 bases lying between them. The CDR3 sequence is CAGGTGPNQPQHF. DNA of the CDR3: TGTGCCGGGGGTACAGGGCCCAATCAGCCCCAGCATTTT.